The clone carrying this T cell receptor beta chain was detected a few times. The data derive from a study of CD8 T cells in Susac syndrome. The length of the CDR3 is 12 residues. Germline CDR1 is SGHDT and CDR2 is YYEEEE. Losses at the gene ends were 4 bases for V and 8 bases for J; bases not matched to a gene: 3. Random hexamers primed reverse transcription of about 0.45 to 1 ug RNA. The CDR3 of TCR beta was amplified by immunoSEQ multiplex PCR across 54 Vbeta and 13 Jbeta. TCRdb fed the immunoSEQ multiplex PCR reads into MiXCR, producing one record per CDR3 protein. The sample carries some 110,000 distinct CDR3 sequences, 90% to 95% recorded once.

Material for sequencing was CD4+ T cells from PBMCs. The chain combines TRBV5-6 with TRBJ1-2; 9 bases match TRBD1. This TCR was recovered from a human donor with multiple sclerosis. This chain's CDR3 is CASSTDRGGYTF. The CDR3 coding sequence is TGTGCCAGCAGCACGGACAGGGGCGGCTACACCTTC.